These 16 T cell receptor beta chains share one sample of origin, sequenced in a study of T cell responses to AZD1222 COVID-19 vaccine. Profiled with immunoSEQ multiplex PCR; TCRdb holds only in-frame clones, not every one. This sample yields over 130,000 clones, of which roughly 94% are seen a single time; about 1.3% belongs to the top ten. The material sequenced was peripheral blood, taken on day 0 of AZD1222 vaccination. The receptor set was obtained from an adult in good health.

This chain joins TRBV19 and TRBJ1-2, with D perhaps TRBD1 (6 bases). There are 17 residues in the CDR3. CDR1 and CDR2 from the germline V gene are LNHDA and SQIVND (reference sequence). Trimming stripped 3 bases from V and 7 bases from J, with 24 bases between. Here the CDR3 DNA reads TGTGCCAGTAGTATGGGGACAACGGATTCCTTTATCAGTGGCTACACCTTC. Translated: CASSMGTTDSFISGYTF. The full variable domain, with the rest looked up from reference TRBV19 and TRBJ1-2, is DGGITQSPKYLFRKEGQNVTLSCEQNLNHDAMYWYRQDPGQGLRLIYYSQIVNDFQKGDIAEGYSVSREKKESFPLTVTSAQKNPTAFYLCASSMGTTDSFISGYTFGSGTRLTVV.

V gene TRBV5-1 combines with J gene TRBJ1-5; no firm D call. This CDR3 region has 13 residues. CDR1 and CDR2 from the germline V gene are SGHRS and YFSETQ. The germline V and J ends were trimmed by 0 bases and 2 bases, with 3 bases remaining between them. DNA of the CDR3: TGCGCCAGCAGCTTGGCAGGCAATCAGCCCCAGCATTTT. Its translation: CASSLAGNQPQHF.

This clone was detected once. The chain employs TRBV27 and TRBJ2-3; 8 bases line up with TRBD1. From germline, CDR1 is MNHEY and CDR2 SMNVEV (reference sequence). CDR3 length equals 18 residues. V lost 2 bases to trimming and J lost 4 bases; unmatched junction nucleotides: 14. CDR3 nucleotides: TGTGCCAGCAGTTTAAGGCAGGGGGCGTTTAGGGGCCCAGATACGCAGTATTTT. It translates to CASSLRQGAFRGPDTQYF.

The rearrangement uses TRBV29-1 and TRBJ1-2; D gene ambiguous. Trimming removed 0 bases at V and 12 bases at J, with 14 bases between. The length of the CDR3 is 12 residues. CDR1 is SQVTM, CDR2 ANQGSEA, per germline. CDR3 amino acids: CSVEDPLQADTF. The CDR3 bases are TGCAGCGTTGAAGATCCCTTACAAGCTGACACCTTC.

This clone was found once. V and J are TRBV7-9 and TRBJ2-7; possible D gene TRBD2, 5 bases. V was trimmed by 5 bases and J by 7 bases, leaving 15 bases between them. Per the germline V gene, CDR1 is SEHNR and CDR2 is FQNEAQ (reference sequence). The CDR3 has 13 residues. The CDR3 protein is CASSPPAGWEQYV. CDR3 nucleotide sequence: TGTGCCAGCAGCCCCCCTGCGGGTTGGGAGCAGTACGTC.

The rearrangement links TRBV12-5 to TRBJ1-4; 10 bases align to TRBD1. Germline V lookup: CDR1 LGHNT, CDR2 FRNRAP. V lost 5 bases and J lost 6; bases outside the gene matches: 3. CDR3 length: 14 residues. For the CDR3, the DNA is TGTGCTAGTGGTCCGGGACAGGGGCATGAAAAACTGTTTTTT. This encodes CASGPGQGHEKLFF.

The chain links TRBV19 to TRBJ1-6; D gene unclear. The ends were cut back, 6 bases at V and 4 bases at J, with 7 bases in the middle. Germline V gene data show CDR1 as LNHDA and CDR2 as SQIVND (reference sequence). The length of the CDR3 is 13 residues. The CDR3 here is CASRVGYNSPLHF. CDR3 in DNA: TGTGCCAGTAGAGTGGGTTATAATTCACCCCTCCACTTT.

The CDR3, as DNA: TGTGCCAGCAGTTTCCAGTTTGGAAACACCATATATTTT. Translation: CASSFQFGNTIYF. The genes are TRBV27 and TRBJ1-3; D gene ambiguous. Germline CDR1 MNHEY, CDR2 SMNVEV (reference sequence). The V end was cut by 3 bases, the J end by 3 bases, with 6 bases between. The CDR3 covers 13 residues.

V usage is TRBV7-8 and J usage is TRBJ2-1; TRBD1 agrees at 9 bases. Trimming removed 3 bases from V and 7 bases from J; junction bases left unmatched: 7. Germline V CDR1 and CDR2: SGHVS, FQNEAQ. This CDR3 contains 15 residues. CDR3 in DNA: TGTGCCAGCAGCTTGGACGGACAGGGGCGGAATGAGCAGTTCTTC. Translating it yields CASSLDGQGRNEQFF.

V is TRBV28 and J is TRBJ1-1; D is ambiguous. The CDR3 extends over 14 amino acids. V gave up 7 bases and J gave up 0 bases, with 12 bases separating them. Germline V gene data show CDR1 as MDHEN and CDR2 as SYDVKM. CDR3 residues: CASTHLTLNTEAFF. The CDR3 coding sequence is TGTGCCAGCACCCACTTGACCTTGAACACTGAAGCTTTCTTT. The full variable domain, rest sourced from reference TRBV28 and TRBJ1-1, is DVKVTQSSRYLVKRTGEKVFLECVQDMDHENMFWYRQDPGLGLRLIYFSYDVKMKEKGDIPEGYSVSREKKERFSLILESASTNQTSMYLCASTHLTLNTEAFFGQGTRLTVV.

V gene TRBV27 combines with J gene TRBJ1-3; D gene uncertain. The CDR3 sequence is 14 residues long. Deletions cut 3 bases from V and 4 bases from J, with 10 bases between. The germline V gene has CDR1 MNHEY and CDR2 SMNVEV (reference sequence). CDR3 coding DNA: TGTGCCAGCAGTTTGTCGGTGGTAGGAAACACCATATATTTT. Translated, it gives CASSLSVVGNTIYF.

This clone has only a few counts. The rearrangement links TRBV6-5 to TRBJ1-5, with 9 bases identical to TRBD1. The V gene end was trimmed by 7 bases and the J gene end by 6 bases; junction bases not matched to a gene: 7. CDR1 MNHEY and CDR2 SVGAGI come from the germline V gene. The CDR3 totals 14 residues. The CDR3 bases are TGTGCCAGCAAACAGGGGGCAGGGCGTCAGCCCCAGCATTTT. Its protein product is CASKQGAGRQPQHF.

This clone was detected once. The chain has TRBV15 and TRBJ1-1, with D tentatively TRBD1 (5 bases). This CDR3 spans 14 amino acids. Trimming took 8 bases from V and 2 from J, leaving 15 bases between them. The germline V gene has CDR1 LNHNV and CDR2 YYDKDF (reference sequence). The CDR3 here is CATANGRGNTEAFF. In DNA form, the CDR3 reads TGTGCCACCGCCAATGGGAGGGGCAACACTGAAGCTTTCTTT.

This clone was seen just once. The V call is TRBV7-6, the J call TRBJ1-5; D unresolved. The germline V gene encodes CDR1 SGHVS and CDR2 FNYEAQ. The V end lost 2 bases, the J end lost 1 base, and 6 bases lay between the germline ends. This CDR3 region has 14 residues. DNA of the CDR3: TGTGCCAGCAGCTTAAAACAGAGCAATCAGCCCCAGCATTTT. Translated, it gives CASSLKQSNQPQHF. Full variable domain (rest looked up from reference TRBV7-6 and TRBJ1-5): GAGVSQSPRYKVTKRGQDVALRCDPISGHVSLYWYRQALGQGPEFLTYFNYEAQQDKSGLPNDRFSAERPEGSISTLTIQRTEQRDSAMYRCASSLKQSNQPQHFGDGTRLSIL.

The chain uses TRBV11-2 and TRBJ2-3, with 7 bases matching TRBD2. The germline V gene encodes CDR1 SGHAT and CDR2 FQNNGV. CDR3 length: 15 residues. The V segment lost 3 bases and the J segment 2 bases; nucleotides outside the gene matches: 5. As DNA, the CDR3 is TGTGCCAGCAGCTTCCTAGCGGCTGACACAGATACGCAGTATTTT. Translating gives CASSFLAADTDTQYF.

This chain uses TRBV7-3 with TRBJ2-3, with TRBD2 as a possible D gene (6 bases). From germline, CDR1 is SGHTA and CDR2 FQGTGA. Trimming pared 5 bases from V and 3 bases from J, leaving 18 bases between. This CDR3 has 16 amino acids. The DNA of the CDR3 is TGTGCCAGCAGCCCAGGGTACCCGGGAGCTACAGATACGCAGTATTTT. It translates to CASSPGYPGATDTQYF. Drawing the rest from reference TRBV7-3 and TRBJ2-3, the complete variable domain is GAGVSQTPSNKVTEKGKYVELRCDPISGHTALYWYRQSLGQGPEFLIYFQGTGAADDSGLPNDRFFAVRPEGSVSTLKIQRTERGDSAVYLCASSPGYPGATDTQYFGPGTRLTVL.